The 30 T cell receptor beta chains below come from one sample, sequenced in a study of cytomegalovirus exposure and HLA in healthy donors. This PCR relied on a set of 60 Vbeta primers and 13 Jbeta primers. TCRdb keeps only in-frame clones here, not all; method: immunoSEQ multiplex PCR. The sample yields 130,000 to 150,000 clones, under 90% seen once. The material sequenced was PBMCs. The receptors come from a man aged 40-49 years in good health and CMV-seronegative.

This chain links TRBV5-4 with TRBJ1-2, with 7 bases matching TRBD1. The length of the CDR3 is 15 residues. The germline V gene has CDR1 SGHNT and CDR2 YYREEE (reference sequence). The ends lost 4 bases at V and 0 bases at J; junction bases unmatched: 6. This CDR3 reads CASSQSQGANYGYTF. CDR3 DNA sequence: TGTGCCAGCAGCCAAAGCCAGGGGGCTAACTATGGCTACACCTTC.

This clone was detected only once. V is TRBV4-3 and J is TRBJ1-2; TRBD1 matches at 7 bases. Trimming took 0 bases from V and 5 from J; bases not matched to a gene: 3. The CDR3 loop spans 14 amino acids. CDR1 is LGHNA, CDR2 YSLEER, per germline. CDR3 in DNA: TGCGCCAGCAGCCAAGATTTCAGGGGGTATGGCTACACCTTC. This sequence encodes CASSQDFRGYGYTF.

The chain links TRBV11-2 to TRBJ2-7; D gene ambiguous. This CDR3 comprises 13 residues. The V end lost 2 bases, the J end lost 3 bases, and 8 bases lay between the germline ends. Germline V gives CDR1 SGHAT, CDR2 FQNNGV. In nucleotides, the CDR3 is TGTGCCAGCAGCTTAAGCCGGGTCTACGAGCAGTACTTC. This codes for CASSLSRVYEQYF.

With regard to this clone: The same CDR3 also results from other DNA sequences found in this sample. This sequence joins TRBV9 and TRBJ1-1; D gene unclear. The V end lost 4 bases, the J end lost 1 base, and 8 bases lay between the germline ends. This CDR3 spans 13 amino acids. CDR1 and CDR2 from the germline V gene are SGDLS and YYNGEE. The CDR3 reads CASSPPSNTEAFF. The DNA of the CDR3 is TGTGCCAGCAGCCCCCCCTCGAACACTGAAGCTTTCTTT.

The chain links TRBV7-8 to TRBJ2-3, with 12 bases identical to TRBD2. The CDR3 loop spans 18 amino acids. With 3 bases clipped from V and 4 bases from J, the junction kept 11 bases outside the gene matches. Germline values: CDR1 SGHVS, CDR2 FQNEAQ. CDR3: CASSFYLAGGTTPDTQYF. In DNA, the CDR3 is TGTGCCAGCAGCTTCTACCTAGCGGGAGGGACGACCCCAGATACGCAGTATTTT. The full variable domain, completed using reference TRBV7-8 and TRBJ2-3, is GAGVSQSPRYKVAKRGQDVALRCDPISGHVSLFWYQQALGQGPEFLTYFQNEAQLDKSGLPSDRFFAERPEGSVSTLKIQRTQQEDSAVYLCASSFYLAGGTTPDTQYFGPGTRLTVL.

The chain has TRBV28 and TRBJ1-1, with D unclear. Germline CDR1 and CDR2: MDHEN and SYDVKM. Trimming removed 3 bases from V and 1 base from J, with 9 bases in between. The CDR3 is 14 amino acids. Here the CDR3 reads CASSFTQTNTEAFF. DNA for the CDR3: TGTGCCAGCAGTTTTACACAGACGAACACTGAAGCTTTCTTT.

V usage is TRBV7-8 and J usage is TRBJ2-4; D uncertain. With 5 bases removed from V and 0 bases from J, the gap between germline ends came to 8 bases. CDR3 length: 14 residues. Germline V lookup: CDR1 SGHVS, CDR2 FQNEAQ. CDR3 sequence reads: CASSPRIAKNIQYF. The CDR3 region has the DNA TGTGCCAGCAGCCCCAGGATAGCCAAAAACATTCAGTACTTC. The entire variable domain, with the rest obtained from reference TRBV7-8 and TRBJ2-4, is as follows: GAGVSQSPRYKVAKRGQDVALRCDPISGHVSLFWYQQALGQGPEFLTYFQNEAQLDKSGLPSDRFFAERPEGSVSTLKIQRTQQEDSAVYLCASSPRIAKNIQYFGAGTRLSVL.

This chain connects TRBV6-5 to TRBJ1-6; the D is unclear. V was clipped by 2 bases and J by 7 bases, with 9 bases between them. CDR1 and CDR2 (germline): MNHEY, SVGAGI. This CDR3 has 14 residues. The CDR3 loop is CASSYASGNSPLHF. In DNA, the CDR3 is TGTGCCAGCAGTTACGCGTCAGGCAATTCACCCCTCCACTTT.

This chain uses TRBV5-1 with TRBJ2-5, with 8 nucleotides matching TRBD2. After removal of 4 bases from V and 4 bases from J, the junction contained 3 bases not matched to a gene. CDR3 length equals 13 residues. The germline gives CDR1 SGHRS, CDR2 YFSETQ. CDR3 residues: CASSGSGGETQYF. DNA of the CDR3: TGCGCCAGCAGCGGGAGCGGGGGAGAGACCCAGTACTTC.

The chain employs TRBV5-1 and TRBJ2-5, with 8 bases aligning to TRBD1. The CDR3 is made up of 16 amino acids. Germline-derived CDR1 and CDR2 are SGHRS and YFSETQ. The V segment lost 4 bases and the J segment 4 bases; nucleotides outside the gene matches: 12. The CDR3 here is CASSRDSQGAGETQYF. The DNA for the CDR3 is TGCGCCAGCAGCCGGGATTCTCAGGGGGCTGGAGAGACCCAGTACTTC.

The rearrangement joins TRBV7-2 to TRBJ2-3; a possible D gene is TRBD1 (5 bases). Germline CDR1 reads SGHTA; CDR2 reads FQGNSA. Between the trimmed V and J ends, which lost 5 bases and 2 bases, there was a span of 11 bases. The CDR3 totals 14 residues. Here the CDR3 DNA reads TGTGCCAGCAGCCCCCGACAGACCACAGATACGCAGTATTTT. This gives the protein CASSPRQTTDTQYF.

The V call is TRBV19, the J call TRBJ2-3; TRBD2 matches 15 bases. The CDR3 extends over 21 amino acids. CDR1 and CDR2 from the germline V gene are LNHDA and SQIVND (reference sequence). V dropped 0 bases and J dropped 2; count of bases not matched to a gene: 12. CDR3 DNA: TGTGCCAGTAGTATAGAGGCCCCCCGGACTAGCGGGGGGGCGCCCACAGATACGCAGTATTTT. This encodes CASSIEAPRTSGGAPTDTQYF.

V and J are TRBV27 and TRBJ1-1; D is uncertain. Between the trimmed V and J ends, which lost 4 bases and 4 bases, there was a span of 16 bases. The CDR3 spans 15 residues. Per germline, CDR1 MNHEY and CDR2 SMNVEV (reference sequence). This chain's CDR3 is CASSWAANPSTEAFF. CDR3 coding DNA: TGTGCCAGCAGTTGGGCCGCGAATCCGAGCACTGAAGCTTTCTTT.

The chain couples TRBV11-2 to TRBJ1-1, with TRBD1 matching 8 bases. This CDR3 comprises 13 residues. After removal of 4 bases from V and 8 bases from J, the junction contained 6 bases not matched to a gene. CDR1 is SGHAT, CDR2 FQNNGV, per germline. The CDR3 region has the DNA TGTGCCAGCAGCTCACAGGGGGTCTCGGAAGCTTTCTTT. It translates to CASSSQGVSEAFF.

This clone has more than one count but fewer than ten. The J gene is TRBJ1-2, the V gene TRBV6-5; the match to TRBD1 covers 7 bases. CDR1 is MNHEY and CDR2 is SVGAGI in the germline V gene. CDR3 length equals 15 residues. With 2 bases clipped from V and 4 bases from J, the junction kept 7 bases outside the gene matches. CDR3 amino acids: CASSYLRDRVYGYTF. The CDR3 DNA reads TGTGCCAGCAGTTACCTCCGGGACAGAGTCTATGGCTACACCTTC.

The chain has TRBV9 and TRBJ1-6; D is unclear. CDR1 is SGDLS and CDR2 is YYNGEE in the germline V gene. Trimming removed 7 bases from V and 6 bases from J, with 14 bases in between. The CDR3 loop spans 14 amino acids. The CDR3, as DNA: TGTGCCAGCCGCCGGGCGGGCAGTAATTCACCCCTCCACTTT. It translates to CASRRAGSNSPLHF.

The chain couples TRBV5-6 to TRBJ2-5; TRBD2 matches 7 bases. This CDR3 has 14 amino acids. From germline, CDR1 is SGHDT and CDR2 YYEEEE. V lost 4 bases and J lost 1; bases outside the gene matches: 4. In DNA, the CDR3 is TGTGCCAGCAGCCCCCCGGGGGGCCAAGAGACCCAGTACTTC. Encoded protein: CASSPPGGQETQYF.

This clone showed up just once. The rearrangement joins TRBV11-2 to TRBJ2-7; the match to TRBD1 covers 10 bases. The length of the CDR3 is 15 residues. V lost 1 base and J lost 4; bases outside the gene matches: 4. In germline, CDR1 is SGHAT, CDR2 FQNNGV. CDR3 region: CASSLGGQGEYEQYF. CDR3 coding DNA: TGTGCCAGCAGCTTAGGCGGACAGGGGGAATACGAGCAGTACTTC.

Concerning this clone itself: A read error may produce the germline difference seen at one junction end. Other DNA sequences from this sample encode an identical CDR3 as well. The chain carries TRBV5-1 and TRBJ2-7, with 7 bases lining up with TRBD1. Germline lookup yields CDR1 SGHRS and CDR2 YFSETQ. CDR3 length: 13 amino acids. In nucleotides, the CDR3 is TGCGCTAGCAGCTTGGGACAGTACTACGAGCAGTACTTC. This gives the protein CASSLGQYYEQYF.

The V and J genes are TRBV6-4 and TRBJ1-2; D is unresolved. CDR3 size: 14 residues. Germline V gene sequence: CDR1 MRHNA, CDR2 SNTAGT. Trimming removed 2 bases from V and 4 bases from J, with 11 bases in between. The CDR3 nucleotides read TGTGCCAGCAGTGACGGAACGGGAAGCTATGGCTACACCTTC. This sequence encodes CASSDGTGSYGYTF.

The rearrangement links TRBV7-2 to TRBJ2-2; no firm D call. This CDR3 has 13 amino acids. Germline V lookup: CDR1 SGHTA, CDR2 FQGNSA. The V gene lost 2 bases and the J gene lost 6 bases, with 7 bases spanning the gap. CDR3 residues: CASSLTSSGELFF. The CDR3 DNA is TGTGCCAGCAGCTTAACGAGCTCCGGGGAGCTGTTTTTT.

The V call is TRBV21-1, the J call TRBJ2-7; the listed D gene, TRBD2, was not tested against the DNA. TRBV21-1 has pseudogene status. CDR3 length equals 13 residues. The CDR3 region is CASSERGSYEQYF. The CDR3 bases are TGTGCCAGCAGCGAGCGGGGCTCCTACGAGCAGTACTTC.

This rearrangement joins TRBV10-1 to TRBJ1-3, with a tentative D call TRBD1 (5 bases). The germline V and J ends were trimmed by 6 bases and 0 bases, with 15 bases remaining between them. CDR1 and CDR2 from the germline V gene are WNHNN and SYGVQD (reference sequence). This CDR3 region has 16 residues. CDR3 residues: CASSSTAQSSGNTIYF. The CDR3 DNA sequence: TGCGCCAGCAGCTCGACAGCCCAGAGCTCTGGAAACACCATATATTTT.

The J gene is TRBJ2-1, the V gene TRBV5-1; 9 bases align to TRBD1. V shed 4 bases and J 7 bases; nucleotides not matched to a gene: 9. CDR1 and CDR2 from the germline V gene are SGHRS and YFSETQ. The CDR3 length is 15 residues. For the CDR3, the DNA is TGCGCCAGCAGCCCCGGGGACAGGGACTGGAATGAGCAGTTCTTC. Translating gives CASSPGDRDWNEQFF.

In DNA, the CDR3 is TGTGCCAGCAGGGCTGTAAATAACTATGGCTACACCTTC. Protein: CASRAVNNYGYTF. The chain links TRBV6-1 to TRBJ1-2; no clear D gene. The germline V and J ends were trimmed by 6 bases and 1 base, with 9 bases remaining between them. CDR1 is MNHNS and CDR2 is SASEGT in the germline V gene. The CDR3 is 13 residues long.

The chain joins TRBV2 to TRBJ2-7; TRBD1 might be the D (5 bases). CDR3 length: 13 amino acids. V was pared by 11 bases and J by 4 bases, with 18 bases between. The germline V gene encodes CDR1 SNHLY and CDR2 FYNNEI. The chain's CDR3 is CALQDDALYEQYF. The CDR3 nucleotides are TGTGCCTTACAGGACGACGCACTTTACGAGCAGTACTTC.

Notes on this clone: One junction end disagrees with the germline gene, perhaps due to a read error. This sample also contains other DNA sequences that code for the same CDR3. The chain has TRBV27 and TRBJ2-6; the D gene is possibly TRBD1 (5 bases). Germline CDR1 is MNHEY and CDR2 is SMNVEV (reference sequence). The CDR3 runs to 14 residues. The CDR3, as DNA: TGTGCCAGCAGTCAACGAGCTGGGGCCAACGTTCTGACTTTC. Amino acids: CASSQRAGANVLTF.

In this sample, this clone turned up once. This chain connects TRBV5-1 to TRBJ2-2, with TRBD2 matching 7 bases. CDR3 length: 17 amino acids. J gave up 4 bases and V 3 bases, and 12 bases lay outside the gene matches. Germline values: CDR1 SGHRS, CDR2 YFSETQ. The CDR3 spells CASSWGGTGTSTGELFF. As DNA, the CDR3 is TGCGCCAGCAGCTGGGGGGGAACCGGGACTTCCACCGGGGAGCTGTTTTTT.

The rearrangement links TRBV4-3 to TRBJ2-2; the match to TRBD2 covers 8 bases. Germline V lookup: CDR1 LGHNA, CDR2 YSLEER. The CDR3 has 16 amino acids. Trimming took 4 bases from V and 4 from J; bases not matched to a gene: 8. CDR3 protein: CASSPWTSSVTGELFF. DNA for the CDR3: TGCGCCAGCAGCCCTTGGACTAGCTCCGTCACCGGGGAGCTGTTTTTT.

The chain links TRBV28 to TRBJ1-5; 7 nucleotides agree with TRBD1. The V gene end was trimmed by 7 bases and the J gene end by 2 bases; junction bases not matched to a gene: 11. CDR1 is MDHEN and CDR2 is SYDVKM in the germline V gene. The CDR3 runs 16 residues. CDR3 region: CASTPGTDLGNQPQHF. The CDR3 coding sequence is TGTGCCAGCACCCCAGGGACAGACTTGGGCAATCAGCCCCAGCATTTT. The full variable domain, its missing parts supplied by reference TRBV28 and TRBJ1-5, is DVKVTQSSRYLVKRTGEKVFLECVQDMDHENMFWYRQDPGLGLRLIYFSYDVKMKEKGDIPEGYSVSREKKERFSLILESASTNQTSMYLCASTPGTDLGNQPQHFGDGTRLSIL.